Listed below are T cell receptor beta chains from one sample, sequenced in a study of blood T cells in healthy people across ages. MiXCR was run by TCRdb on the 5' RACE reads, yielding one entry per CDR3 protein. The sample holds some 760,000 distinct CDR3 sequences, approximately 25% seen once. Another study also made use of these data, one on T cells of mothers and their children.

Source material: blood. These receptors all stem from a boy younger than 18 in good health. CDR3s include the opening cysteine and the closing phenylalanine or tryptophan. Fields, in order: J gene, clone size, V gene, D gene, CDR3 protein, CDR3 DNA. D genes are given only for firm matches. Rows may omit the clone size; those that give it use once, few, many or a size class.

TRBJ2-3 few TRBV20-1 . CSARASLPLGGSGYTDTQYF TGCAGTGCTAGAGCTAGTCTACCTCTTGGGGGTAGCGGATACACAGATACGCAGTATTTT
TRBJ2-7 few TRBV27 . CASSLGTAGVHEQYF TGTGCCAGCAGTTTAGGGACAGCGGGTGTCCACGAGCAGTACTTC
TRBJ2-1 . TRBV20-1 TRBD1 CSGRQGNSYEQFF TGCAGTGGAAGACAGGGGAACTCCTATGAGCAGTTCTTC
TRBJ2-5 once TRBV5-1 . CASNQGQGAPGFF TGCGCCAGTAACCAAGGACAAGGGGCCCCTGGGTTCTTC
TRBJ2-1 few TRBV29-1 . CSVVGNEQFF TGCAGCGTTGTGGGCAATGAGCAGTTCTTC
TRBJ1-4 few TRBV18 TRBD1 CASSLDREAEKLFF TGTGCCAGCTCACTCGACAGGGAGGCGGAAAAACTGTTTTTT
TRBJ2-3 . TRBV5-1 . CASSLEGFKDTQYF TGCGCCAGCAGCTTGGAAGGGTTTAAAGATACGCAGTATTTT
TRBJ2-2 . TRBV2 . CASSDWTGELFF TGTGCCAGCAGTGATTGGACCGGGGAGCTGTTTTTT
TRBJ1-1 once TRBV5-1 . CASSLVLRSNTEAFF TGCGCCAGCAGCTTGGTTCTAAGGTCGAACACTGAAGCTTTCTTT
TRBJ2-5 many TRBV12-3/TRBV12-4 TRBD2 CASSLMAGEETQYF TGTGCCAGCAGTTTAATGGCGGGGGAAGAGACCCAGTACTTC
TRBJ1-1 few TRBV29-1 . CSVWSRAEAFF TGCAGCGTTTGGAGTAGGGCTGAAGCTTTCTTT
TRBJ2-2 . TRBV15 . CATSREGAGELFF TGTGCCACCAGCAGAGAAGGGGCCGGGGAGCTGTTTTTT
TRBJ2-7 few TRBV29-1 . CSVVGRSYEQYF TGCAGCGTTGTTGGCAGATCCTACGAGCAGTACTTC
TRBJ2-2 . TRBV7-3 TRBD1 CASSLGQTGLNTGELFF TGTGCCAGCAGCTTAGGGCAGACAGGGCTGAACACCGGGGAGCTGTTTTTT
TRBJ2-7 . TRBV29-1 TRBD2 CSVERLAGGYEQYF TGCAGCGTTGAAAGGCTAGCGGGAGGGTACGAGCAGTACTTC
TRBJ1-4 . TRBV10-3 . CAISDPNRATNEKLFF TGTGCCATCAGTGATCCGAACAGGGCAACTAATGAAAAACTGTTTTTT
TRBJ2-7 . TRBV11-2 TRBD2 CASSANTGTMGEQYF TGTGCCAGCAGCGCTAACACCGGGACTATGGGCGAGCAGTACTTC
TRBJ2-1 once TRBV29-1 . CSVATGTTNEQFF TGCAGCGTCGCCACCGGGACCACCAATGAGCAGTTCTTC
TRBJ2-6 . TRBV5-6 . CASSSRDSVLSGANVLTF TGTGCCAGCAGCTCCCGGGATAGCGTGCTCTCTGGGGCCAACGTCCTGACTTTC
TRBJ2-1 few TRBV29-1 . CSVVGGASYNEQFF TGCAGCGTTGTTGGCGGAGCCTCCTACAATGAGCAGTTCTTC
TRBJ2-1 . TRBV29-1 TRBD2 CSVERTSARSYNEQFF TGCAGCGTTGAGAGGACTAGCGCCCGCTCCTACAATGAGCAGTTCTTC
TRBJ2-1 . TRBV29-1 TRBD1 CSVQGQSSRGQFF TGCAGCGTCCAGGGACAGAGTTCTCGAGGGCAGTTCTTC